Listed here are 6 T cell receptor beta chains from one sample, sequenced in a study of beta chain features in type 1 diabetes. Antigens of these TCRs are unknown. Notes on the study in general: There was a moderate but significant shortening of TCRB CDR3s in all four CD4+ subsets of Type 1 diabetes patients.

Expressed TCRB transcripts were sequenced, since all the RNA that had been isolated was reverse transcribed. Assay: immunoSEQ multiplex PCR; the TCRdb copy retains only in-frame clones and omits some. The sample lists around 250,000 clones; about 15% were seen once. The source material was naive CD4+ T cells from blood. These TCRs come from a man aged 25 to 40 with type 1 diabetes.

This clone was observed a handful of times. The V and J genes are TRBV14 and TRBJ2-5; 10 bases agree with TRBD2. The J segment lost 1 base and the V segment lost 4 bases, leaving 6 bases of the junction unmatched. The CDR3 is 16 residues long. Germline CDR1 and CDR2: SGHDN and FVKESK. CDR3 residues: CASSPRTSGSQETQYF. DNA of the CDR3: TGTGCCAGCAGCCCAAGGACTAGCGGATCCCAAGAGACCCAGTACTTC.

This clone was seen more than once but under ten times. CDR3 sequence (DNA): TGTGCCAGCAGCCCAGAGACAGGGAGAGTTCGGACTGAAGCTTTCTTT. Protein sequence: CASSPETGRVRTEAFF. This chain connects TRBV5-4 to TRBJ1-1, with 7 bases fitting TRBD1. V lost 4 bases to trimming and J lost 5 bases; unmatched junction nucleotides: 14. Germline V lookup: CDR1 SGHNT, CDR2 YYREEE (reference sequence). The CDR3 is 16 residues long.

This clone was seen a few times. The genes are TRBV6-6 and TRBJ2-5; 8 bases agree with TRBD2. CDR3 length equals 14 residues. The junction had 6 bases not matched to a gene; V was cut back by 4 bases and J by 5 bases. CDR1 is MNHNY, CDR2 SVGAGI, per germline (reference sequence). CDR3 sequence: CASSFGLARETQYF. CDR3 DNA sequence: TGTGCCAGCAGTTTCGGACTAGCTCGGGAGACCCAGTACTTC.

This clone was detected a few times. Here the CDR3 DNA reads TGTGCCAGCAGCCTACAGGGGGCGCGGGGTGAGCAGTTCTTC. Protein sequence: CASSLQGARGEQFF. The genes are TRBV13 and TRBJ2-1, with 9 bases identical to TRBD1. The CDR3 consists of 14 residues. Germline CDR1 is PRHDT and CDR2 is FYEKMQ (reference sequence). After removal of 5 bases from V and 9 bases from J, the junction contained 8 bases not matched to a gene.

The chain joins TRBV7-9 to TRBJ1-2; D is uncertain. The CDR3 is made up of 16 amino acids. Germline-derived CDR1 and CDR2 are SEHNR and FQNEAQ (reference sequence). V lost 1 base, J lost 0 bases, and 12 bases lay in between. CDR3 DNA: TGTGCCAGCAGCTTAGGAGGTCAGCAAGCTAACTATGGCTACACCTTC. This encodes CASSLGGQQANYGYTF.

On this clone: The sample contains more than one DNA sequence encoding this CDR3. This chain joins TRBV7-9 and TRBJ1-2; D remains unclear. There are 14 residues in the CDR3. V was cut by 1 base and J by 3 bases, with 9 bases left in between. Germline-derived CDR1 and CDR2 are SEHNR and FQNEAQ (reference sequence). The CDR3 protein is CASSLGVEDYGYTF. The DNA of the CDR3 is TGTGCCAGCAGCTTAGGGGTGGAGGACTATGGCTACACCTTC.